These 10 T cell receptor beta chains came from one sample sequenced in a study of T cell responses to AZD1222 COVID-19 vaccine. Method: immunoSEQ multiplex PCR; TCRdb's copy keeps in-frame clones and lacks some. In the table there are 90,000 to 150,000 clones, about 90% of which are singletons. The specimen comprised peripheral blood, sampled on day 0 of AZD1222 vaccination. All receptors derive from an adult in good health.

The chain has TRBV2 and TRBJ1-6; D is undetermined. The V end lost 11 bases, the J end lost 9 bases, and 17 bases lay between the germline ends. Germline V gives CDR1 SNHLY, CDR2 FYNNEI. The CDR3 is made up of 13 amino acids. CDR3 DNA: TGTGCCTCTAAGACGGCGCTAGGTTCACCCCTCCACTTT. It encodes CASKTALGSPLHF.

This clone was counted once. The genes are TRBV24-1 and TRBJ2-3; D not resolved. Between the trimmed V and J ends, which lost 4 bases and 5 bases, there was a span of 9 bases. The germline gives CDR1 KGHDR, CDR2 SFDVKD. This CDR3 region has 13 residues. CDR3 residues: CATSDPFLDTQYF. CDR3 sequence (DNA): TGTGCCACCAGTGACCCTTTTCTAGATACGCAGTATTTT.

The chain couples TRBV3-1 (or the pseudogene TRBV3-2) to TRBJ2-7, with D possibly TRBD1 on 6 matching bases. The CDR3 is made up of 16 amino acids. CDR1 is LGHDT and CDR2 is YNNKEL in the germline V gene (reference sequence). V was trimmed by 0 bases and J by 1 base, leaving 13 bases between them. The CDR3, as DNA: TGTGCCAGCAGCCAAGACCCGACAGGTCGATCCTACGAGCAGTACTTC. Protein product: CASSQDPTGRSYEQYF.

The chain combines TRBV19 with TRBJ1-6; D is perhaps TRBD1 (5 bases). Trimming left V 5 bases short and J 10 bases short, with 15 bases between. The V gene's germline CDR1 is LNHDA and CDR2 SQIVND (reference sequence). The CDR3 length is 14 residues. The chain's CDR3 is CASSRTGRESPLHF. As DNA, the CDR3 is TGTGCCAGTAGTCGTACAGGACGCGAATCACCCCTCCACTTT.

The chain couples TRBV6-4 to TRBJ1-2; D is undetermined. Germline V CDR1 and CDR2: MRHNA, SNTAGT. The CDR3 is 16 residues long. Deletions cut 2 bases from V and 5 bases from J, with 18 bases between. The CDR3 is CASSDTPTSPGYGYTF. The CDR3 DNA follows: TGTGCCAGCAGTGACACCCCGACAAGCCCTGGGTATGGCTACACCTTC.

The chain is built from TRBV29-1 and TRBJ2-7; TRBD2 agrees at 8 bases. Unmatched junction bases numbered 5, after V lost 5 bases and J lost 2 bases. Germline V gives CDR1 SQVTM, CDR2 ANQGSEA. The CDR3 sequence is 13 residues long. In DNA, the CDR3 is TGCAGCGTTTCCCAGCGGGGGACCTACGAGCAGTACTTC. This gives the protein CSVSQRGTYEQYF.

The table lists this clone with a count of one. This chain links TRBV30 with TRBJ2-3, with TRBD2 identical over 9 bases. The J segment lost 0 bases and the V segment lost 0 bases, leaving 4 bases of the junction unmatched. CDR1 and CDR2 from the germline V gene are GTSNPN and SVGIG (reference sequence). This CDR3 has 16 residues. CDR3 coding DNA: TGTGCCTGGAGTGTACCTAGCGGGACTAGCACAGATACGCAGTATTTT. Its protein product is CAWSVPSGTSTDTQYF.

The chain has TRBV20-1 and TRBJ1-6; no clear D. The CDR3 runs to 13 residues. Germline V gene sequence: CDR1 DFQATT, CDR2 SNEGSKA (reference sequence). With 3 bases removed from V and 7 bases from J, the gap between germline ends came to 10 bases. For the CDR3, the DNA is TGCAGTGCTAGTTTCTCAGCAAATTCACCCCTCCACTTT. Amino acid sequence: CSASFSANSPLHF.

The chain has TRBV27 and TRBJ2-7, with D possibly TRBD2 on 6 matching bases. Per germline, CDR1 MNHEY and CDR2 SMNVEV (reference sequence). V lost 3 bases and J lost 0, with 9 bases in between. This CDR3 has 14 residues. The CDR3 bases are TGTGCCAGCAGTTTTTGGAGGGACTCCTACGAGCAGTACTTC. Amino acids: CASSFWRDSYEQYF.

This rearrangement joins TRBV7-8 to TRBJ1-1; D remains ambiguous. Germline CDR1 and CDR2: SGHVS and FQNEAQ. This CDR3 has 19 amino acids. V was trimmed by 1 base and J by 1 base, leaving 22 bases between them. The CDR3 protein is CASSLERWSGRGGNTEAFF. CDR3 nucleotide sequence: TGTGCCAGCAGCTTAGAAAGGTGGTCAGGTCGAGGTGGGAACACTGAAGCTTTCTTT.